The TCR beta chain described here comes from a study of blood T cell repertoires in COVID-19. About the study: Samples taken during acute and convalescent COVID-19 were collected in the United States, Italy and Spain. The cDNA or gDNA used as material had been derived from T cells, B-cell-depleted T cells, or PBMCs.

From germline, CDR1 is SQVTM and CDR2 ANQGSEA. CDR3 length: 12 amino acids. V lost 7 bases and J lost 1, with 10 bases in between. In the authors' methods: Nucleated cell number was recorded as an estimate derived from reference gene primer amplification. Measured with immunoSEQ multiplex PCR; TCRdb has only the in-frame clones, and not every one. V and J calls and clone size come straight from that table; D and trimming were deduced from the DNA. Here the sample spans over 200,000 clones, around 80% being singletons. The rearrangement links TRBV29-1 to TRBJ1-1; no clear D. This TCR was sampled from a woman between 50 and 59 years old with acute or convalescent COVID-19. The specimen was peripheral blood. The CDR3 coding sequence is TGCAGCGCTGCCCGGGAGAACACTGAAGCTTTCTTT. As protein: CSAARENTEAFF.